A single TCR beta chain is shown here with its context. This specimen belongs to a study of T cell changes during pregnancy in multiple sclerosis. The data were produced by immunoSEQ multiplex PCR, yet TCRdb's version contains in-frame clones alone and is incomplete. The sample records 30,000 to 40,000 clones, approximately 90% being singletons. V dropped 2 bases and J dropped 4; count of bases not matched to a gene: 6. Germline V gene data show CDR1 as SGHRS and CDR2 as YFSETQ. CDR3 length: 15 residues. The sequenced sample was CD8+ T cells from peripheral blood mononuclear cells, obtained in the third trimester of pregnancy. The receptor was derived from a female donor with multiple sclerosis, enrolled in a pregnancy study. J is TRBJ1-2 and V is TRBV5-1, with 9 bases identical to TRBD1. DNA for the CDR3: TGCGCCAGCAGCTTACAGGACAGGGGTTCCTATGGCTACACCTTC. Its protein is CASSLQDRGSYGYTF.